This T cell receptor (beta chain) was captured in a study of shared clonotypes between healthy human individuals (dated by TCRdb to 2018 to 2021). Regarding the research as a whole: The cohort comprised a couple of women and a few men aged 18 to 49 years. For each donor, CD4 naive and CD4 memory were each run on three plates, CD8 naive on two plates, and CD8 memory on one plate. Each donor's leukapheresis produced roughly between roughly 0.85 and 9.5 billion PBMCs. To estimate repertoire size and how much clonotypes are shared between individuals, the study performed deep sequencing of blood TCR repertoires from roughly five healthy adults. Libraries were prepared and TCR repertoires were sequenced by different laboratories using diverse techniques, in order to increase sequencing depth and limit assay-specific biases.

Using the deep immunoSEQ assay, TCR CDR3 regions were amplified from genomic DNA by multiplex PCR. Extracted genomic DNA from each cell subset was distributed evenly across all wells of several immunoSEQ 96-well plates, and each plate was treated as a replicate. For sorted subsets, each replicate PCR was loaded with roughly 200 ng genomic DNA, equivalent to some 31,000 T cell genomes. Purified libraries were quantified with a Qubit 3.0 fluorometer, sized on a Bioanalyzer 2100, and re-quantified with the KAPA Library Quantification kit. A separate single-read 150-cycle Illumina NextSeq 550 flow cell was used to sequence each immunoSEQ 96-well plate. As for how the authors treated the data: Because only junctional sequences without quality scores were contained in the immunoSEQ output, filtering matching that applied to full-length reads could not be performed. Sequences were annotated with PyIR, a Python wrapper for IgBLAST v1.9, using IMGT germline references to assign V/J genes and CDR3. Reads were removed for weak V/J assignments (E-value above 1e-6), missing CDR3, stop codons, out-of-frame junctions, or ambiguous translated residues. A V3J clonotype was defined by an identical inferred V gene, J gene, and CDR3 amino acid sequence. To compute the percentage overlap between repertoires, the number of shared unique clonotypes was divided by the size of the smaller repertoire. RTK rarefaction, the Chao1 estimator, and Recon v2.1 estimates of unobserved clonotypes were used to assess repertoire richness. Generation probabilities for all TCRbeta clonotypes obtained by the gDNA method from a handful of donors were computed using OLGA. The clones in this table, taken by TCRdb from immuneACCESS, are in-frame only. Not every clone is retained; where verified, under half of the shortfall comes from an unresolved V gene, and the cause of the rest is unknown. V, J and clone size derive from that table, while D and trimming were established from the DNA sequence. In this sample the table shows around 550,000 clones, approximately 95% of which occur a single time. The top ten clones comprise 0.055% to 0.075% of the sample.

Turning to this clone: No antigen is known for it. No base quality information exists; no much larger clone differs at one position.

Healthy HIV-negative adults with no recently reported acute infections or vaccinations were included as donors. Every donor was a Caucasian adult living in Nashville, Tennessee, USA. CD4+ T cells were enriched through magnetic negative selection, after which naive cells were positively selected on CD45RA and the remaining negative fraction served as the memory subset. Blood was obtained by leukapheresis, after which PBMCs were separated by Ficoll-Histopaque density gradient centrifugation and cryopreserved in liquid nitrogen vapor phase. Purity and quantity of every magnetically sorted T cell population were checked by analytical flow cytometry. Genomic DNA was isolated from every sorted fraction and measured by UV absorbance on a Nanodrop 2000c. The CDR3 runs 14 amino acids, cysteine and phenylalanine included. Only the CDR3 region is kept as DNA, spanning 42 bases read in frame from base 1. V loses 9 bases of germline sequence and J loses 4 bases, and the interval between the two ends is 18 bases. CDR1 MDHEN and CDR2 SYDVKM are derived from the germline V gene.

The paper as a whole reports these results and caveats: The genetic and exposure-history diversity represented was limited by the small number of donors. Rarefaction of sorted-subset datasets indicated incomplete sequencing despite the large sequencing depth. Compared with non-shared clonotypes, clonotypes shared by all four sorted-subset donors had higher generation probabilities. Approximately 5% of naive CD4, around 3.6% of naive CD8, approximately 2.2% of memory CD4, and 0.4% of memory CD8 clonotypes were shared across several donors. Sampling was restricted to blood, and TCR repertoires in tissues likely differ from the TCR repertoires found in blood. Pairwise subsampling led to the expectation that sequencing depth would affect the degree of clonotype sharing among donors. Naive subsets generally had larger estimated clonotype richness than memory subsets.

Specimen: naive CD4+ T cells sorted from blood. Read against the paper, the sample's cell subset or site label means: CD45RA+ positively selected. This TCR was recovered from a woman aged 25 to 39 in good health. The rearrangement combines TRBV28 with TRBJ2-5, and perhaps TRBD2 as D gene, on 5 matching bases. The sequence in DNA is TGTGCCAGTCAATGGTCTGGCCGGGGAGAGACCCAGTACTTC. Translated, this is CASQWSGRGETQYF.